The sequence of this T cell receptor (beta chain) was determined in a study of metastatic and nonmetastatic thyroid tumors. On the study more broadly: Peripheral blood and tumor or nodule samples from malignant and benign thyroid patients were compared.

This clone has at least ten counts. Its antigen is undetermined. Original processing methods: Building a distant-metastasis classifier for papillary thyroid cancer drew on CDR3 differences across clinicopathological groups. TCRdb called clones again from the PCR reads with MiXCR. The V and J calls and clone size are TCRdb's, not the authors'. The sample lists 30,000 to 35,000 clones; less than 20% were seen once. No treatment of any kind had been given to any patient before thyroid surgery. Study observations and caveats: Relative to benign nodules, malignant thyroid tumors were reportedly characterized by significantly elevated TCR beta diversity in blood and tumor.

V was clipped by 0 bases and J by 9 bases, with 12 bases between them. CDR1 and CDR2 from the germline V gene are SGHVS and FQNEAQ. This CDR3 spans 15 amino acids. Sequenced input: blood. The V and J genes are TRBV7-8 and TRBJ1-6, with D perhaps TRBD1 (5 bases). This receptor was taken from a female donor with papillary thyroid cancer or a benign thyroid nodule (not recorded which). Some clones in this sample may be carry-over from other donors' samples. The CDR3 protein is CASSLAGGGGSPLHF. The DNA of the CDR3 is TGTGCCAGCAGCTTAGCAGGCGGGGGAGGTTCACCCCTCCACTTT.